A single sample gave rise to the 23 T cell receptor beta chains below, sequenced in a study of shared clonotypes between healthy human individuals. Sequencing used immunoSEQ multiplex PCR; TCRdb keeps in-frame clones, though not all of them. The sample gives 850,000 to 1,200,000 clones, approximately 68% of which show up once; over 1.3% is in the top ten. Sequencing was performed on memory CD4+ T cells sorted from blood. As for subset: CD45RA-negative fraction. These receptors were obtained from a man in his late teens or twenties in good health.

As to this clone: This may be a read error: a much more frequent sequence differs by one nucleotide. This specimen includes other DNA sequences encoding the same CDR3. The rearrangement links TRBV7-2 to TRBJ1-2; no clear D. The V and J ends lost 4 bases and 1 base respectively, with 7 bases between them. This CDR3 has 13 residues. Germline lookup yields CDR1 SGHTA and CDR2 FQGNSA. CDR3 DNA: TGTGCCAGCAGCTCCCGGGGTAACTATGGCTACACCTTC. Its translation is CASSSRGNYGYTF.

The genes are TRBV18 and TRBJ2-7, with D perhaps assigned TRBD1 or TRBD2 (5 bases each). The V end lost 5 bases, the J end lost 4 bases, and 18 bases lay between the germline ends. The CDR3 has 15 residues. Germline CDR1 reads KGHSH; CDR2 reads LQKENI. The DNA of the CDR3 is TGTGCCAGCTCAAGGGACCCTTCGGGGCTTTACGAGCAGTACTTC. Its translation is CASSRDPSGLYEQYF.

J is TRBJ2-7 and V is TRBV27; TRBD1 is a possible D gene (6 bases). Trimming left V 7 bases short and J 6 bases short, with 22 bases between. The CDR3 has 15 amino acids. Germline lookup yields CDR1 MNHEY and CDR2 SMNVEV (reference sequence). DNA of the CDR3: TGTGCCAGCATTCCCCTGGGGGCGGGTCCCCTCGAGCAGTACTTC. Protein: CASIPLGAGPLEQYF.

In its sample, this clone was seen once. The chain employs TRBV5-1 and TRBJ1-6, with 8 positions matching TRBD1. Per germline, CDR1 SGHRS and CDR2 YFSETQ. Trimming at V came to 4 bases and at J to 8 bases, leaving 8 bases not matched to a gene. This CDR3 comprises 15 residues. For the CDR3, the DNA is TGCGCCAGCAGCCCATCGACAGGGGACGATTCACCCCTCCACTTT. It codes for CASSPSTGDDSPLHF.

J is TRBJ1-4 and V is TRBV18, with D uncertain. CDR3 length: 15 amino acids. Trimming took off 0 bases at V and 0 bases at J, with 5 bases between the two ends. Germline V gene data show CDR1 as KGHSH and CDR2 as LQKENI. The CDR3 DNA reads TGTGCCAGCTCACCACCGTTCTCAACTAATGAAAAACTGTTTTTT. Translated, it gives CASSPPFSTNEKLFF.

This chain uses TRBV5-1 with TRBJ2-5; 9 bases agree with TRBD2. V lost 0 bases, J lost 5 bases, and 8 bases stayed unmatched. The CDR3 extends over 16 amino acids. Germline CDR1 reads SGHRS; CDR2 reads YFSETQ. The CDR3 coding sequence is TGCGCCAGCAGCTTGGTTGGCGGGGGGGCACAGGAGACCCAGTACTTC. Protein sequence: CASSLVGGGAQETQYF.

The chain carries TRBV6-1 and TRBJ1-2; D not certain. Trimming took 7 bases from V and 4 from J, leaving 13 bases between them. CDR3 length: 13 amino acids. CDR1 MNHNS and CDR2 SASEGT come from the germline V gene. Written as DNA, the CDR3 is TGTGCCAGCACCGAGCAGGACCTCTATGGCTACACCTTC. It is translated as CASTEQDLYGYTF.

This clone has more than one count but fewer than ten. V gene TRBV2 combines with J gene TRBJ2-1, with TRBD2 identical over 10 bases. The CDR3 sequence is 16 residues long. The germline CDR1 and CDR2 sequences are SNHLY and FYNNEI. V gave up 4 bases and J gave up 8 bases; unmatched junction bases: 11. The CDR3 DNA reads TGTGCCAGCAGTGCTAGGAAGCGGGGGGGCTCCCATGAGCAGTTCTTC. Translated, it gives CASSARKRGGSHEQFF.

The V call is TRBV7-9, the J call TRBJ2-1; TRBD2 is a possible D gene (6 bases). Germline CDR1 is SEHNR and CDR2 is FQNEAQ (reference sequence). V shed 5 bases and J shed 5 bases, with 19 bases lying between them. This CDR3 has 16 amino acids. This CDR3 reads CASSKPPGTGNNEQFF. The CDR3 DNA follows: TGTGCCAGCAGCAAACCTCCCGGGACTGGAAACAATGAGCAGTTCTTC.

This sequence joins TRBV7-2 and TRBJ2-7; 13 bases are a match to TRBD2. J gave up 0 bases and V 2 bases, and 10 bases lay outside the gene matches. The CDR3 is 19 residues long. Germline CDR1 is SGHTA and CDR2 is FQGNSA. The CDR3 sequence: CASSLQGLAGVGFSYEQYF. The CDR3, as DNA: TGTGCCAGCAGCTTACAAGGACTAGCGGGAGTAGGGTTCTCCTACGAGCAGTACTTC.

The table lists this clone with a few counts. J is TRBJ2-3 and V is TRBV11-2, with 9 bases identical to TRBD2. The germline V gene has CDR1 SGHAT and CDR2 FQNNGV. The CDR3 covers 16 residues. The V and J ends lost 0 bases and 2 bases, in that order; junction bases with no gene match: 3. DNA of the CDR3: TGTGCCAGCAGCTTAGATCGCGGGAGGGCCACAGATACGCAGTATTTT. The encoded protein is CASSLDRGRATDTQYF.

The CDR3 spells CATSREVKGSDQPQHF. The CDR3 coding sequence is TGTGCCACCAGCAGAGAAGTGAAAGGGAGTGATCAGCCCCAGCATTTT. The V gene is TRBV15, the J gene TRBJ1-5; D ambiguous. Germline V gene lookup returns CDR1 LNHNV and CDR2 YYDKDF (reference sequence). The V gene lost 0 bases and the J gene lost 5 bases, with 14 bases spanning the gap. This CDR3 region has 16 residues.

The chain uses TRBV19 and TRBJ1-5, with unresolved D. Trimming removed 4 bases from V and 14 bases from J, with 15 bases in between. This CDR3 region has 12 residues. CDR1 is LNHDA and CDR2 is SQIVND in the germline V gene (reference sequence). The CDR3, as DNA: TGTGCCAGTAGTACATCCGGCGGCCCCAAGCATTTT. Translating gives CASSTSGGPKHF.

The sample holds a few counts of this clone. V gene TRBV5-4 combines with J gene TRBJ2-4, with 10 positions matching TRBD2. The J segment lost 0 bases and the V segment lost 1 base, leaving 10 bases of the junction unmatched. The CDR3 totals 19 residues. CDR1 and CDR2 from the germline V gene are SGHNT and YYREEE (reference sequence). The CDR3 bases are TGTGCCAGCAGCTTGTACGGGACTAGCGTTGGCGGAGCCAAAAACATTCAGTACTTC. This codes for CASSLYGTSVGGAKNIQYF. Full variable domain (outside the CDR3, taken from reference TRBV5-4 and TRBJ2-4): ETGVTQSPTHLIKTRGQQVTLRCSSQSGHNTVSWYQQALGQGPQFIFQYYREEENGRGNFPPRFSGLQFPNYSSELNVNALELDDSALYLCASSLYGTSVGGAKNIQYFGAGTRLSVL.

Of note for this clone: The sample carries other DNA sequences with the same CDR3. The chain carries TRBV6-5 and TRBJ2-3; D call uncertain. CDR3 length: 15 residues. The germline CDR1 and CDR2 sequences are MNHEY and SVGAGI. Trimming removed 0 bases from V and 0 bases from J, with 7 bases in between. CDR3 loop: CASSYSSVSTDTQYF. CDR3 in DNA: TGTGCCAGCAGTTACTCCTCGGTTAGCACAGATACGCAGTATTTT.

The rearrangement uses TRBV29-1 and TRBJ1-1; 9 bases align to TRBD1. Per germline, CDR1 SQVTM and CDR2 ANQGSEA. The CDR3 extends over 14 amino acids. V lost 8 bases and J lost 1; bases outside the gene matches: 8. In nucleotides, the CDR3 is TGCAGCTCGTTGACAGGGGGTCAGAACACTGAAGCTTTCTTT. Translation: CSSLTGGQNTEAFF.

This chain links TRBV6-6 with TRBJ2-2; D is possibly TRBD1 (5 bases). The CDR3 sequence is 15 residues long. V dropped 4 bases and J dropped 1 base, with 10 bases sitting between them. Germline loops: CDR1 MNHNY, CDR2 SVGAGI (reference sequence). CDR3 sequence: CASSWTQGNTGELFF. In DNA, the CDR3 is TGTGCCAGCAGTTGGACCCAGGGGAACACCGGGGAGCTGTTTTTT.

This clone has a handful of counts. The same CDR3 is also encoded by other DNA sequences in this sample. The CDR3 region is CASSLGGSSYNSPLHF. The CDR3 DNA is TGCGCCAGCAGCTTGGGGGGGAGCTCCTATAATTCACCCCTCCACTTT. The chain links TRBV5-1 to TRBJ1-6; D may be TRBD1 (5 bases). Germline values: CDR1 SGHRS, CDR2 YFSETQ. V lost 0 bases, J lost 0 bases, and 7 bases lay in between. The CDR3 loop spans 16 amino acids.

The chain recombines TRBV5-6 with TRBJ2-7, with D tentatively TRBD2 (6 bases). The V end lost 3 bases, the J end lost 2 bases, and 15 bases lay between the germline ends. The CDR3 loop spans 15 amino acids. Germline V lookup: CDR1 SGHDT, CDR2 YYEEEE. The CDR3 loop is CASSSRRELAYEQYF. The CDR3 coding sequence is TGTGCCAGCAGCTCGCGCCGGGAGCTCGCCTACGAGCAGTACTTC.

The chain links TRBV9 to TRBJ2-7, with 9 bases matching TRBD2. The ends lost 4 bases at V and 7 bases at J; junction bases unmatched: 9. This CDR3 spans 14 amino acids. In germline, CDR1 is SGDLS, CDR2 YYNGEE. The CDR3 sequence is CASSLLAGVGEQYF. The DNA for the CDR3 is TGTGCCAGCAGCTTACTAGCGGGCGTCGGGGAGCAGTACTTC.

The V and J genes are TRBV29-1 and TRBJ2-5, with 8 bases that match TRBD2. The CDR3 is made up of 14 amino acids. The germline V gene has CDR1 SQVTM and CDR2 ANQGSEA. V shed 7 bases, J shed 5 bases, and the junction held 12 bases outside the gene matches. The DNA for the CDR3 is TGCAGCGGCCTTAGGAGCGGGGGAGGCGAGACCCAGTACTTC. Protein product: CSGLRSGGGETQYF.

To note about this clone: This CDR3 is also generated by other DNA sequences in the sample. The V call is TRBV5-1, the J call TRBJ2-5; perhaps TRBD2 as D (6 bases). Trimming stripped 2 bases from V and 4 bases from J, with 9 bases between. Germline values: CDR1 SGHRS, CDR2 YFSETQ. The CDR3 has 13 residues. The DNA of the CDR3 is TGCGCCAGCAGCTTAGGAGGGTCAGAGACCCAGTACTTC. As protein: CASSLGGSETQYF.

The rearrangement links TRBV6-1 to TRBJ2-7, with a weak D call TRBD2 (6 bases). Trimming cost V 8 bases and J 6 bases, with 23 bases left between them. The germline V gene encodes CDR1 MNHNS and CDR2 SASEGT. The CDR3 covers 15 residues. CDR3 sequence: CASPRNSGLFGEQYF. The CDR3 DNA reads TGTGCCAGCCCGCGAAACAGCGGGCTATTTGGCGAGCAGTACTTC.